A single sample gave rise to the 16 T cell receptor beta chains below, sequenced in a study of T cell responses to AZD1222 COVID-19 vaccine. Method: immunoSEQ multiplex PCR; TCRdb's copy keeps in-frame clones and lacks some. Of some 150,000 clones in the sample, approximately 92% were seen once. The material sequenced was peripheral blood, taken 28 days after the second AZD1222 dose. The receptors here all came from an adult who received the AZD1222 COVID-19 vaccine.

The rearrangement uses TRBV5-4 and TRBJ2-5, with 7 nucleotides matching TRBD1. Per germline, CDR1 SGHNT and CDR2 YYREEE (reference sequence). V lost 4 bases and J lost 5; bases outside the gene matches: 5. The CDR3 covers 13 residues. The CDR3 nucleotides are TGTGCCAGCAGCCGTACAGGGGTCGAGACCCAGTACTTC. Residues: CASSRTGVETQYF.

CDR3 in DNA: TGTGCCAGTAGTATGACATCGGGGACAGGGGGTTCGGACGAGCAGTACTTC. Its protein is CASSMTSGTGGSDEQYF. The rearrangement uses TRBV19 and TRBJ2-7, with 11 nucleotides matching TRBD1. Per the germline V gene, CDR1 is LNHDA and CDR2 is SQIVND (reference sequence). The V gene end was trimmed by 3 bases and the J gene end by 5 bases; junction bases not matched to a gene: 12. CDR3 length: 17 residues.

CDR3 amino acids: CASSVGGYTF. CDR3 sequence (DNA): TGTGCCAGCAGCGTGGGGGGCTACACCTTC. The gene calls are TRBV2 and TRBJ1-2, with D unresolved. With 6 bases removed from V and 8 bases from J, the gap between germline ends came to 7 bases. The CDR3 is 10 amino acids. CDR1 and CDR2 (germline): SNHLY, FYNNEI.

This chain joins TRBV5-1 and TRBJ1-4; D unclear. V was trimmed by 0 bases and J by 6 bases, leaving 12 bases between them. Germline V CDR1 and CDR2: SGHRS, YFSETQ. The CDR3 length is 15 residues. CDR3 residues: CASSLAGLLYEKLFF. In nucleotides, the CDR3 is TGCGCCAGCAGCTTGGCCGGGCTTTTGTATGAAAAACTGTTTTTT.

The V call is TRBV3-1 (or the pseudogene TRBV3-2), the J call TRBJ2-2; D ambiguous. Germline lookup yields CDR1 LGHDT and CDR2 YNNKEL (reference sequence). The CDR3 has 15 residues. V lost 4 bases and J 6 bases, leaving 15 bases between the germline ends. CDR3 nucleotide sequence: TGTGCCAGCAGCCGCATGGGGTTTTGGGCCGGGGAGCTGTTTTTT. It is translated as CASSRMGFWAGELFF.

The chain uses TRBV21-1 and TRBJ2-1; the table's TRBD1 call for D was not verified on the DNA. TRBV21-1 has pseudogene status. CDR3 length equals 19 residues. CDR3 residues: CASSNVVTGPGSSYNEQFF. The CDR3 nucleotides read TGTGCCAGCAGCAACGTAGTGACAGGGCCCGGGAGCTCCTACAATGAGCAGTTCTTC.

V is TRBV7-9 and J is TRBJ1-2; D is undetermined. Trimming cost V 4 bases and J 4 bases, with 10 bases left between them. This CDR3 has 13 residues. The V gene's germline CDR1 is SEHNR and CDR2 FQNEAQ (reference sequence). CDR3 protein: CASSYQDSYGYTF. CDR3 nucleotide sequence: TGTGCCAGCAGCTACCAGGATTCCTATGGCTACACCTTC.

CDR3 DNA: TGTGCCATCAGTGTGTCTGATGGGGACACTGAAGCTTTCTTT. Amino acid sequence: CAISVSDGDTEAFF. The chain has TRBV10-3 and TRBJ1-1; D remains ambiguous. V was trimmed by 4 bases and J by 3 bases, leaving 12 bases between them. CDR1 and CDR2 from the germline V gene are ENHRY and SYGVKD. This CDR3 is 14 amino acids long.

This clone was seen a single time. The CDR3 bases are TGTGCCAGTAGTAGACAAAGCGGGACAGGGATTTCACCCCTCCACTTT. Translation gives CASSRQSGTGISPLHF. The chain recombines TRBV19 with TRBJ1-6; 9 bases line up with TRBD1. Germline lookup yields CDR1 LNHDA and CDR2 SQIVND (reference sequence). This CDR3 comprises 16 residues. V lost 4 bases, J lost 9 bases, and 10 bases stayed unmatched.

The rearrangement joins TRBV7-8 to TRBJ1-4; D ambiguous. CDR3 size: 11 residues. Germline CDR1 reads SGHVS; CDR2 reads FQNEAQ. V was trimmed by 3 bases and J by 6 bases, leaving 2 bases between them. In nucleotides, the CDR3 is TGTGCCAGCAGCTTTCATGAAAAACTGTTTTTT. Encoded protein: CASSFHEKLFF.

CDR3 nucleotides: TGTGCCAGCAGGGCCGGGACTAGCTCCTACAATGAGCAGTTCTTC. Its protein product is CASRAGTSSYNEQFF. The V call is TRBV2, the J call TRBJ2-1; 8 nucleotides agree with TRBD2. The CDR3 extends over 15 amino acids. V dropped 6 bases and J dropped 0; count of bases not matched to a gene: 4. The germline V gene has CDR1 SNHLY and CDR2 FYNNEI.

The chain combines TRBV19 with TRBJ1-1; no definite D call. CDR1 and CDR2 from the germline V gene are LNHDA and SQIVND (reference sequence). The ends were cut back, 5 bases at V and 12 bases at J, with 19 bases in the middle. CDR3 size: 13 residues. This chain's CDR3 is CASSPGGLGLTFF. The CDR3 region has the DNA TGTGCCAGTAGTCCCGGTGGCCTTGGGTTAACTTTCTTT.

The chain joins TRBV5-1 to TRBJ2-7; D unclear. The germline V gene has CDR1 SGHRS and CDR2 YFSETQ. V was cut by 1 base and J by 1 base, with 6 bases left in between. The CDR3 extends over 13 amino acids. The DNA for the CDR3 is TGCGCCAGCAGCTTGAGGGATTCCTACGAGCAGTACTTC. Translation: CASSLRDSYEQYF.

J is TRBJ1-3 and V is TRBV10-3; D is ambiguous. Germline CDR1 is ENHRY and CDR2 is SYGVKD. This CDR3 has 11 amino acids. Trimming took 6 bases from V and 4 from J, leaving 4 bases between them. The CDR3 here is CAIRTGNTIYF. CDR3 sequence (DNA): TGTGCCATCAGGACGGGAAACACCATATATTTT.

The V gene is TRBV9, the J gene TRBJ1-2; the D gene is possibly TRBD1 (5 bases). Germline values: CDR1 SGDLS, CDR2 YYNGEE. With 0 bases removed from V and 0 bases from J, the gap between germline ends came to 15 bases. This CDR3 is built from 17 residues. The CDR3 bases are TGTGCCAGCAGCGTAGGCGACAGTCTATTAGCTAACTATGGCTACACCTTC. It codes for CASSVGDSLLANYGYTF.

The chain recombines TRBV14 with TRBJ2-7, with 7 positions matching TRBD1. From germline, CDR1 is SGHDN and CDR2 FVKESK. The V gene end was trimmed by 3 bases and the J gene end by 6 bases; junction bases not matched to a gene: 2. The CDR3 covers 12 residues. Written as DNA, the CDR3 is TGTGCCAGCAGCCAGGCAGGGGGCGAGCAGTACTTC. Amino acid sequence: CASSQAGGEQYF. The full variable domain, completed using reference TRBV14 and TRBJ2-7, is EAGVTQFPSHSVIEKGQTVTLRCDPISGHDNLYWYRRVMGKEIKFLLHFVKESKQDESGMPNNRFLAERTGGTYSTLKVQPAELEDSGVYFCASSQAGGEQYFGPGTRLTVT.